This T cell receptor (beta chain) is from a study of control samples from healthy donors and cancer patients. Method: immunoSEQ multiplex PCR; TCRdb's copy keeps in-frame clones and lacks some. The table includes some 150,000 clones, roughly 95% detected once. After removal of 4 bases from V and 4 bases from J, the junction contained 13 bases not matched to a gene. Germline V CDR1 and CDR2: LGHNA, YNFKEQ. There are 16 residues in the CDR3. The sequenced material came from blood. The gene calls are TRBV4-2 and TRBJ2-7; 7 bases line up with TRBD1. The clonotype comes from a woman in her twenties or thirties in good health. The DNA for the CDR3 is TGTGCCAGCAGCCTGGGACAGCCGCCCAACAATTACGAGCAGTACTTC. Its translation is CASSLGQPPNNYEQYF.